These T cell receptor beta chains were read from a single sample in a study of shared clonotypes between healthy human individuals. Sequencing was performed with immunoSEQ multiplex PCR; in TCRdb, only in-frame clones are kept and a portion is missing. This sample yields roughly 520,000 clones, of which around 95% are seen a single time; 0.05% to 0.08% belongs to the top ten. The source material was naive CD4+ T cells sorted from blood. Receptor source: a woman aged 25 to 39 in good health. The CDR3 runs from the conserved cysteine through the conserved F or W. The D gene is left open where the match is weak. Rows give clone size only sometimes, using once, few, many, or a class for an expanded clone.

TRBV15	TRBJ2-1	.	.	CATSRDHFRANEQFF	TGTGCCACCAGCAGAGATCATTTCCGAGCCAATGAGCAGTTCTTC
TRBV2	TRBJ2-7	TRBD2	.	CASIIFLGAPGGYEQYF	TGTGCCAGCATTATATTCCTCGGAGCGCCGGGGGGGTACGAGCAGTACTTC
TRBV29-1	TRBJ2-7	.	.	CSIGTADEQYF	TGCAGCATTGGGACCGCCGACGAGCAGTACTTC
TRBV28	TRBJ1-3	.	.	CASRINVVRANTIYF	TGTGCCAGCAGAATTAACGTTGTTCGGGCAAACACCATATATTTT
TRBV6-5	TRBJ2-7	TRBD1	once	CASSNGQGPYEQYF	TGTGCCAGCAGTAACGGACAGGGACCCTACGAGCAGTACTTC
TRBV6-4	TRBJ2-1	.	.	CASSDVLRDYNEQFF	TGTGCCAGCAGTGACGTTCTGCGGGACTACAATGAGCAGTTCTTC
TRBV2	TRBJ2-5	.	.	CASHRNPTGTQYF	TGTGCCAGCCACAGAAACCCGACAGGTACCCAGTACTTC
TRBV13	TRBJ2-3	.	.	CASSRGSTDTQYF	TGTGCCAGCAGCAGGGGGAGCACAGATACGCAGTATTTT
TRBV7-4	TRBJ2-3	.	.	CASSSSSASTDTQYF	TGTGCCAGCAGCTCCTCTAGCGCTAGCACAGATACGCAGTATTTT
TRBV19	TRBJ1-5	TRBD1	.	CASRDRTGLSNQPQHF	TGTGCCAGTAGGGATAGGACAGGGTTAAGCAATCAGCCCCAGCATTTT
TRBV5-1	TRBJ2-3	.	.	CASSWGTHTDTQYF	TGCGCCAGCAGCTGGGGGACACACACAGATACGCAGTATTTT
TRBV4-1	TRBJ2-7	.	.	CASSQSSSGGLYEQYF	TGCGCCAGCAGCCAATCTAGCAGCGGAGGACTTTACGAGCAGTACTTC
TRBV27	TRBJ2-1	.	.	CASSFLSSGYNEQFF	TGTGCCAGCAGTTTTCTGTCCTCGGGTTACAATGAGCAGTTCTTC
TRBV20-1	TRBJ2-1	.	.	CSAGSDNEQFF	TGCAGTGCCGGGAGTGATAATGAGCAGTTCTTC
TRBV14	TRBJ2-1	TRBD2	.	CASSPWVGGWSYNEQFF	TGTGCCAGCAGCCCCTGGGTCGGGGGGTGGTCCTACAATGAGCAGTTCTTC
TRBV9	TRBJ2-7	.	.	CASSEGPGSFGYEQYF	TGTGCCAGCAGCGAGGGACCCGGAAGTTTTGGCTACGAGCAGTACTTC
TRBV27	TRBJ2-7	.	.	CASRGLGASDEQYF	TGTGCCAGCAGGGGCCTTGGGGCTAGCGACGAGCAGTACTTC
TRBV28	TRBJ2-3	.	.	CASSSPLVEDTQYF	TGTGCCAGCAGTTCCCCCTTGGTCGAAGATACGCAGTATTTT
TRBV6-6	TRBJ2-4	.	.	CATAPAGGLAKNIQYF	TGTGCCACCGCTCCCGCAGGGGGACTAGCCAAAAACATTCAGTACTTC
TRBV11-2	TRBJ2-7	TRBD1	.	CASSSTGGIGIEQYF	TGTGCCAGCAGCTCGACAGGGGGGATCGGGATCGAGCAGTACTTC
TRBV6-1	TRBJ2-4	TRBD2	.	CASSELRIAGRWTKNIQYF	TGTGCCAGCAGTGAACTTCGGATAGCGGGAAGGTGGACCAAAAACATTCAGTACTTC
TRBV19	TRBJ1-5	.	.	CASSSHRDQPQHF	TGTGCCAGTAGTTCACACAGGGATCAGCCCCAGCATTTT
TRBV7-9	TRBJ2-1	.	.	CASSFGIWRDQPKEQFF	TGTGCCAGCAGCTTTGGAATATGGCGGGATCAACCGAAAGAGCAGTTCTTC
TRBV11-1	TRBJ1-1	TRBD1	.	CASRQGQGAYTEAFF	TGTGCCAGCAGACAAGGACAGGGGGCTTACACTGAAGCTTTCTTT
TRBV7-8	TRBJ2-1	.	.	CASSSAVAAGLSYNEQFF	TGTGCCAGCAGCTCCGCCGTGGCAGCGGGCTTATCCTACAATGAGCAGTTCTTC
TRBV9	TRBJ2-1	TRBD2	.	CASSVGGTSHNEQFF	TGTGCCAGCAGCGTAGGGGGGACTAGTCACAATGAGCAGTTCTTC
TRBV28	TRBJ1-3	TRBD1	once	CASRDRDRRYSGNTIYF	TGTGCCAGCAGGGACAGGGACAGGCGATACTCTGGAAACACCATATATTTT
TRBV9	TRBJ1-1	.	.	CASSPRNSNTEAFF	TGTGCCAGCAGCCCTCGAAACTCGAACACTGAAGCTTTCTTT
TRBV7-2	TRBJ2-6	TRBD2	.	CASSLSGSPQSVLTF	TGTGCCAGCAGCCTCAGCGGGAGCCCACAATCAGTCCTGACTTTC
TRBV11-2	TRBJ2-1	.	once	CASSLDAGSYNEQFF	TGTGCCAGCAGCTTAGATGCTGGTTCCTACAATGAGCAGTTCTTC
TRBV28	TRBJ2-1	.	.	CASSSGSVVDYEQFF	TGTGCCAGCAGTTCAGGGAGCGTGGTGGACTATGAGCAGTTCTTC
TRBV6-6	TRBJ2-5	.	.	CASTLDRLETQYF	TGTGCCAGCACCTTAGACAGGTTGGAGACCCAGTACTTC
TRBV11-2	TRBJ1-1	TRBD1	.	CASSPQGLDTEAFF	TGTGCCAGCAGCCCACAGGGGCTCGACACTGAAGCTTTCTTT
TRBV4-1	TRBJ2-5	.	.	CASSPFDSGAQETQYF	TGCGCCAGCAGCCCGTTCGATAGCGGAGCACAAGAGACCCAGTACTTC
TRBV6-5	TRBJ2-7	TRBD2	.	CASSYGPLAGSYEQYF	TGTGCCAGCAGTTACGGACCGCTAGCGGGGTCCTACGAGCAGTACTTC
TRBV5-5	TRBJ1-1	TRBD1	.	CASSLGQSITEAFF	TGTGCCAGCAGCCTGGGACAGTCAATCACTGAAGCTTTCTTT
TRBV6-1	TRBJ1-3	.	once	CASSEAGFSGNTIYF	TGTGCCAGCAGTGAAGCCGGCTTCTCTGGAAACACCATATATTTT
TRBV11-1	TRBJ2-7	.	.	CASSSRPGSVPNEQYF	TGTGCCAGCAGCTCACGTCCGGGATCGGTCCCCAACGAGCAGTACTTC
TRBV6-6	TRBJ2-7	.	.	CASGPGYYEQYF	TGTGCCAGCGGGCCAGGGTACTACGAGCAGTACTTC
TRBV16	TRBJ2-1	.	.	CASSHLGSGENYNEQFF	TGTGCCAGCAGCCACTTGGGTAGCGGAGAAAACTACAATGAGCAGTTCTTC
TRBV7-9	TRBJ2-7	.	.	CASTWDNTYEQYF	TGTGCCAGCACGTGGGACAATACCTACGAGCAGTACTTC
TRBV6-1	TRBJ2-1	TRBD2	.	CASKSMPGLGDEQFF	TGTGCCAGTAAATCAATGCCGGGACTAGGGGATGAGCAGTTCTTC
TRBV15	TRBJ2-2	.	.	CATSRWLGVGNTGELFF	TGTGCCACCAGCAGATGGCTAGGAGTAGGGAACACCGGGGAGCTGTTTTTT
TRBV21-1	TRBJ2-3	.	.	CASSRFGPLSFTDTQYF	TGTGCCAGCAGCAGATTTGGGCCGCTATCTTTCACAGATACGCAGTATTTT
TRBV28	TRBJ2-3	.	.	CASTPPGPRDTQYF	TGTGCCAGCACCCCCCCGGGTCCAAGGGATACGCAGTATTTT
TRBV7-8	TRBJ2-3	.	once	CASSLAAPLTDTQYF	TGTGCCAGCAGCTTAGCGGCCCCGCTCACAGATACGCAGTATTTT
TRBV19	TRBJ2-3	.	.	CASSSRTSTDTQYF	TGTGCCAGTAGTTCTCGGACGAGCACAGATACGCAGTATTTT